The source of this TCR beta chain is a study of identifying expanded T cells in peripheral blood. Study-wide results and limits: Technical replicates showed approximately 1.2 changed clones; about two weeks roughly 16; four weeks 19. Roughly two-week clone count variance significantly increased as total template count grew.

No infections or other immune events were documented during collection. To note about this clone: Its antigen remains unidentified. The same CDR3 also results from other DNA sequences found in this sample.

The method was immunoSEQ multiplex PCR; TCRdb's version includes in-frame clones alone and lacks a portion of them. The profile shows 84,000 or so clones, approximately 89% of them singletons. Material for sequencing was blood. The source is a person aged 18 to 70 in good health.

Written as DNA, the CDR3 is TGCAGTGCAAGGACAACCTACGAGCAGTACTTC. Translation gives CSARTTYEQYF. V is TRBV20-1 and J is TRBJ2-7; perhaps TRBD1 as D (5 bases). V gave up 6 bases and J gave up 2 bases, with 8 bases separating them. Per the germline V gene, CDR1 is DFQATT and CDR2 is SNEGSKA (reference sequence). The CDR3 has 11 amino acids.